The T cell receptor beta chain under discussion was sequenced for a study of blood T cells in healthy people across ages. The use of a sample-barcoded 5' primer and a J-beta primer mix characterized a second PCR of about 7 to 12 cycles. A single record per CDR3 protein comes from TCRdb applying MiXCR to the 5' RACE reads. Altogether roughly 720,000 distinct CDR3 sequences are present, approximately 55% being singletons, with the ten largest covering about 42%. To note about this clonotype: One end of the junction fails to match germline, which may point to a read error.

Germline CDR1 is SGHRS and CDR2 is YFSETQ. This CDR3 is built from 15 residues. The sequence was collected from a man older than 75 in good health. The J gene is TRBJ1-6, the V gene TRBV5-1, with D hard to call. Specimen: blood. The CDR3 nucleotides are TGCACCAGCAGCTTGAGGTCGGACTATAATTCACCCCTCCACTTT. This translates into CTSSLRSDYNSPLHF. Supplemented by reference TRBV5-1 and TRBJ1-6, the full variable domain reads KAGVTQTPRYLIKTRGQQVTLSCSPISGHRSVSWYQQTPGQGLQFLFEYFSETQRNKGNFPGRFSGRQFSNSRSEMNVSTLELGDSALYLCTSSLRSDYNSPLHFGNGTRLTVT.